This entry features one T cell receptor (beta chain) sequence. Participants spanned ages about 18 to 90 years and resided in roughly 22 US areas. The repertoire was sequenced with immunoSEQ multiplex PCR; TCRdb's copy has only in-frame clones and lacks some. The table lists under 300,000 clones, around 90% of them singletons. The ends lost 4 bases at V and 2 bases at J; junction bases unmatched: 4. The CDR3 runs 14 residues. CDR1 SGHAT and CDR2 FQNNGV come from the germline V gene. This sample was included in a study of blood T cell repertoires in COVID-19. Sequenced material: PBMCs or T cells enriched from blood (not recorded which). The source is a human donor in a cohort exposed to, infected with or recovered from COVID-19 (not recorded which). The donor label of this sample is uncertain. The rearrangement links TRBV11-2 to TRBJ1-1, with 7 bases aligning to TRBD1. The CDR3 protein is CASSSYRGNTEAFF. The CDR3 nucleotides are TGTGCCAGCAGCTCCTACAGGGGTAACACTGAAGCTTTCTTT.